This T cell receptor beta chain was sequenced for a study of CXCR3-negative and CXCR3-positive naive CD8 T cells. Libraries of TRB cDNA were made by 5' RACE and carried UMIs. One entry per CDR3 protein, without DNA, is what TCRdb gives after re-calling the 5' RACE reads. The listing contains tens of thousands of distinct CDR3 sequences. Within the CD8+ T cell compartment, naive cells were CD45RO-CCR7+CD27+CD95-. The CDR3 sequence is 14 residues long. Looked up from germline, CDR1 is DFQATT and CDR2 is SNEGSKA (reference sequence). The source of this sequence is a human donor in good health. Some clones in this sample may be carry-over from other donors' samples. This sequence joins TRBV20-1 and TRBJ1-2; without DNA, the TCRdb call of TRBD1 cannot be checked. Sequencing was done on a sample of naive CXCR3- CD8+ T cells from blood. Subset specified: CD45RO-CCR7+CD27+CD95- naive CD8+ T cells lacking CXCR3 (TNR3-). Here the CDR3 reads CSARPGDVKPGYTF.